Below are 22 T cell receptor beta chains sequenced from a single sample in a study of T-cell reconstitution after alpha-beta-depleted transplantation in children. Unique molecular identifiers featured in how the TCRbeta library was prepared. TCRdb used MiXCR to reprocess the PCR reads, holding one entry per CDR3 protein. This table holds 530,000 or so distinct CDR3 sequences, approximately 30% found once. The sequencing used PBMCs, collected before TCRalphabeta/CD19-depleted stem cell transplant. These TCRs come from a boy in the first two years of life with Wiskott-Aldrich syndrome, due to receive a stem cell transplant.

This sequence joins TRBV12-3 or TRBV12-4 and TRBJ1-5; 10 bases map to TRBD1. V was pared by 6 bases and J by 11 bases, with 7 bases of the junction left unmatched. CDR3 size: 13 residues. CDR3 bases: TGTGCCAGCAGCCAGGACAGGGGGATAGCCCAGCATTTT. This gives the protein CASSQDRGIAQHF.

This clonotype has more than one count but fewer than ten. The chain has TRBV10-2 and TRBJ1-4; the D gene is possibly TRBD1 (5 bases). CDR3 length equals 13 residues. V was cut by 3 bases and J by 8 bases, with 10 bases left in between. Per the germline V gene, CDR1 is WSHSY and CDR2 is SAAADI. CDR3 DNA sequence: TGCGCCAGCAGTGACAACGGGGACGAAAAACTGTTTTTT. This gives the protein CASSDNGDEKLFF.

In this sample, this clonotype turned up a few times. The chain links TRBV12-3 or TRBV12-4 to TRBJ1-5; TRBD1 might be the D (5 bases). Trimming stripped 7 bases from V and 7 bases from J, with 17 bases between. The length of the CDR3 is 14 residues. For the CDR3, the DNA is TGTGCCAGCACTACCTACGGGGGTCGGCAGCCCCAGCATTTT. Translation gives CASTTYGGRQPQHF.

The chain carries TRBV7-2 and TRBJ2-7; D is undetermined. Trimming left V 2 bases short and J 1 base short, with 9 bases between. This CDR3 spans 14 amino acids. The V gene's germline CDR1 is SGHTA and CDR2 FQGNSA. The CDR3 nucleotides read TGTGCCAGCAGCTTATTTGCGCAGTCCTACGAGCAGTACTTC. Translation gives CASSLFAQSYEQYF.

This chain connects TRBV14 to TRBJ2-7; unclear D gene. V dropped 2 bases and J dropped 9 bases, with 11 bases sitting between them. The CDR3 extends over 12 amino acids. CDR1 and CDR2 from the germline V gene are SGHDN and FVKESK. In DNA form, the CDR3 reads TGTGCCAGCAGCCAATTCCCTTCGTGGCAGTACTTC. Translated, it gives CASSQFPSWQYF.

To note about this clonotype: One junction end disagrees with the germline gene, perhaps due to a read error. The chain carries TRBV3-1 and TRBJ2-2, with D unresolved. Per germline, CDR1 LGHDT and CDR2 YNNKEL (reference sequence). The CDR3 runs to 15 residues. CDR3 sequence (DNA): TGTGCTAGCAGCCAAGTAGCAGTTCGTCCCGGGGAGCTGTTTTTT. Translated: CASSQVAVRPGELFF.

This clonotype has just one count. V and J are TRBV11-2 and TRBJ1-1; D is possibly TRBD1 (5 bases). Trimming removed 4 bases from V and 4 bases from J, with 7 bases in between. Germline V gene lookup returns CDR1 SGHAT and CDR2 FQNNGV. The CDR3 is 12 amino acids. CDR3 coding DNA: TGTGCCAGCAGCTACACAGGCACTGAAGCTTTCTTT. Residues: CASSYTGTEAFF.

This clonotype was found once. A much more abundant neighbour one base away suggests this may be a read error. J is TRBJ2-3 and V is TRBV10-3; no firm D call. The CDR3 spans 12 residues. Germline CDR1 is ENHRY and CDR2 is SYGVKD. The CDR3 nucleotides are TGTGTCATCAGTGGGTACACAGATACGCAGTATTTT. Protein product: CVISGYTDTQYF.

There are a few counts of this clonotype. This chain connects TRBV5-6 to TRBJ1-1, with 8 nucleotides matching TRBD1. V was clipped by 2 bases and J by 4 bases; unmatched bases: 4. CDR1 and CDR2 (germline): SGHDT, YYEEEE. The CDR3 is made up of 14 amino acids. CDR3 nucleotide sequence: TGTGCCAGCAGCTTCCTAGACAGGGGCACTGAAGCTTTCTTT. The encoded protein is CASSFLDRGTEAFF.

The rearrangement links TRBV20-1 to TRBJ2-1; 9 nucleotides align to TRBD2. The length of the CDR3 is 15 residues. Germline CDR1 reads DFQATT; CDR2 reads SNEGSKA (reference sequence). V was pared by 3 bases and J by 7 bases, with 10 bases of the junction left unmatched. CDR3 in amino acids: CSARLAGVRRNEQFF. The DNA for the CDR3 is TGCAGTGCTAGGTTAGCGGGAGTTCGAAGGAATGAGCAGTTCTTC.

This clonotype occurred a few times. This chain uses TRBV20-1 with TRBJ2-7; D gene uncertain. This CDR3 spans 13 amino acids. From germline, CDR1 is DFQATT and CDR2 SNEGSKA (reference sequence). The V end lost 2 bases, the J end lost 5 bases, and 13 bases lay between the germline ends. In DNA, the CDR3 is TGCAGTGCTAGACTCGAAGGAACCAACGAGCAGTACTTC. The encoded protein is CSARLEGTNEQYF.

The chain employs TRBV29-1 and TRBJ1-2; D unclear. Per germline, CDR1 SQVTM and CDR2 ANQGSEA. V gave up 3 bases and J gave up 2 bases, with 7 bases separating them. The CDR3 runs 12 residues. The DNA of the CDR3 is TGCAGCGTTGATCGGGCGAACTATGGCTACACCTTC. It is translated as CSVDRANYGYTF.

The V gene is TRBV24-1, the J gene TRBJ2-1; D gene uncertain. Trimming cost V 4 bases and J 4 bases, with 10 bases left between them. CDR3 length: 14 amino acids. CDR1 and CDR2 from the germline V gene are KGHDR and SFDVKD. CDR3 bases: TGTGCCACCAGTGAAGCAACCGTATACAATGAGCAGTTCTTC. Amino acid sequence: CATSEATVYNEQFF.

This clonotype was seen a handful of times. This chain connects TRBV12-3 or TRBV12-4 to TRBJ2-1; 11 bases are a match to TRBD1. The J segment lost 10 bases and the V segment lost 2 bases, leaving 7 bases of the junction unmatched. The CDR3 length is 15 residues. The CDR3 here is CASSLSDRGPLEQFF. CDR3 nucleotide sequence: TGTGCCAGCAGTTTATCGGACAGGGGGCCCCTAGAGCAGTTCTTC.

J is TRBJ2-1 and V is TRBV7-9, with a tentative D call TRBD2 (6 bases). The CDR3 loop spans 15 amino acids. V was pared by 4 bases and J by 2 bases, with 12 bases between. The V gene's germline CDR1 is SEHNR and CDR2 FQNEAQ (reference sequence). CDR3 nucleotide sequence: TGTGCCAGCAGCTCTAGACTAGAGACCTACAATGAGCAGTTCTTC. Encoded protein: CASSSRLETYNEQFF.

This rearrangement joins TRBV4-2 to TRBJ1-2; D is unresolved. The CDR3 length is 15 residues. Trimming cost V 0 bases and J 2 bases, with 10 bases left between them. Germline assignment: CDR1 LGHNA and CDR2 YNFKEQ. DNA for the CDR3: TGTGCCAGCAGCCAAGATCAACGAAGCAACTATGGCTACACCTTC. Its translation: CASSQDQRSNYGYTF.

This clonotype occurred a few times. The chain carries TRBV7-9 and TRBJ1-5; no definite D call. Trimming left V 3 bases short and J 3 bases short, with 12 bases between. This CDR3 is built from 15 residues. Germline V gene sequence: CDR1 SEHNR, CDR2 FQNEAQ (reference sequence). The chain's CDR3 is CASSFGGDSNQPQHF. CDR3 DNA: TGTGCCAGCAGCTTTGGTGGGGATTCCAATCAGCCCCAGCATTTT.

The CDR3 protein is CSVVGISGSHTSTDTQYF. CDR3 coding DNA: TGCAGCGTTGTGGGGATTAGCGGATCGCACACTAGCACAGATACGCAGTATTTT. The chain combines TRBV29-1 with TRBJ2-3; D is possibly TRBD2 (6 bases). This CDR3 has 18 amino acids. Trimming took 4 bases from V and 0 from J, leaving 23 bases between them. Germline CDR1 reads SQVTM; CDR2 reads ANQGSEA.

In its sample, this clonotype was seen a few times. V and J are TRBV6-2 or TRBV6-3 and TRBJ1-3; D is ambiguous. V lost 6 bases and J lost 0, with 12 bases in between. In germline, CDR1 is MNHEY, CDR2 SVGEGT. The CDR3 has 15 residues. CDR3 in amino acids: CASRNLGSSGNTIYF. CDR3 nucleotide sequence: TGTGCCAGCAGAAACCTGGGAAGCTCTGGAAACACCATATATTTT.

The chain uses TRBV7-2 and TRBJ2-5; D tentatively reads TRBD1 or TRBD2 (6 bases each). Per the germline V gene, CDR1 is SGHTA and CDR2 is FQGNSA. The CDR3 covers 17 residues. V shed 6 bases and J shed 5 bases, with 25 bases lying between them. The CDR3 loop is CASSGGLGDPEMETQYF. The CDR3 nucleotides read TGTGCCAGCAGTGGGGGGCTGGGGGACCCGGAAATGGAGACCCAGTACTTC.

This clonotype was detected once. The chain combines TRBV5-1 with TRBJ2-5; a possible D gene is TRBD2 (6 bases). Germline values: CDR1 SGHRS, CDR2 YFSETQ. V was cut by 1 base and J by 2 bases, with 9 bases left in between. This CDR3 is 14 amino acids long. CDR3 sequence: CASSLMRGQETQYF. The CDR3 coding sequence is TGCGCCAGCAGCTTGATGCGGGGTCAAGAGACCCAGTACTTC. Together with reference TRBV5-1 and TRBJ2-5, the CDR3 gives the full variable domain: KAGVTQTPRYLIKTRGQQVTLSCSPISGHRSVSWYQQTPGQGLQFLFEYFSETQRNKGNFPGRFSGRQFSNSRSEMNVSTLELGDSALYLCASSLMRGQETQYFGPGTRLLVL.

This clonotype was picked up a small number of times. The genes are TRBV10-3 and TRBJ2-5; D is undetermined. The CDR3 sequence is 12 residues long. Germline V lookup: CDR1 ENHRY, CDR2 SYGVKD. Trimming removed 3 bases from V and 4 bases from J, with 6 bases in between. The CDR3 region has the DNA TGTGCCATCAGTGAAGTCAGAGAGACCCAGTACTTC. It codes for CAISEVRETQYF.